The clone carrying this TCR beta chain was counted between two and nine times. Its antigen is unidentified. Donation came from healthy Caucasian individuals in Russia who were aged 6 to 90. Researchers isolated at least 6.5 million PBMCs per sample. A J-beta primer mix and a sample-barcoded 5' primer were used in a second PCR of about 7 to 11 cycles. Using its own MiXCR run on the 5' RACE reads, TCRdb lists one record per CDR3 protein. This sample has 1.5 million to 2 million distinct CDR3 sequences, with about 49% found just once. This specimen comes from a study of blood T cells in healthy people across ages. Whole-study results and caveats: Diversity figures based on one million T cells were deemed too low.

V lost 4 bases and J lost 1, with 14 bases in between. The germline gives CDR1 KGHDR, CDR2 SFDVKD. This CDR3 spans 16 amino acids. This clonotype was obtained from a middle-aged woman in good health. Sequencing was done on a sample of blood. The chain employs TRBV24-1 and TRBJ2-3; D not certain. CDR3 in amino acids: CATSDYYMVGTDTQYF. The CDR3 region has the DNA TGTGCCACCAGTGACTACTACATGGTTGGCACAGATACGCAGTATTTT.